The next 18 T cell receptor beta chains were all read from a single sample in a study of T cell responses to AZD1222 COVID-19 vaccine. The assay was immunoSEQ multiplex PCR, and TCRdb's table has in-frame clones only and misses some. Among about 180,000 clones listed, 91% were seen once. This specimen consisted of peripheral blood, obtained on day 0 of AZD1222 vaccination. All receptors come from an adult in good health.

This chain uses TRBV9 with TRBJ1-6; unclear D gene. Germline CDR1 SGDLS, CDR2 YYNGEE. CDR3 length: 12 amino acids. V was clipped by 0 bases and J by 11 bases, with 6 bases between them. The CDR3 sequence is CASSVEGAPLHF. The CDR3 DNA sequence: TGTGCCAGCAGCGTAGAGGGTGCACCCCTCCACTTT.

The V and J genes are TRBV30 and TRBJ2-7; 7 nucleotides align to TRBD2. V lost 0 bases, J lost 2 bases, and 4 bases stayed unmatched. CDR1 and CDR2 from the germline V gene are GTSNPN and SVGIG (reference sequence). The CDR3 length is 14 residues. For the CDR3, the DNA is TGTGCCTGGAGTGTGGGAGGGAGGGCCTACGAGCAGTACTTC. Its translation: CAWSVGGRAYEQYF.

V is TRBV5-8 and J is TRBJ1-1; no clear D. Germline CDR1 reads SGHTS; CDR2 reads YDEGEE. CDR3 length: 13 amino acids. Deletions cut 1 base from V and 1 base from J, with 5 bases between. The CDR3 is CASSLMENTEAFF. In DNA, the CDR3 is TGTGCCAGCAGCTTGATGGAGAACACTGAAGCTTTCTTT.

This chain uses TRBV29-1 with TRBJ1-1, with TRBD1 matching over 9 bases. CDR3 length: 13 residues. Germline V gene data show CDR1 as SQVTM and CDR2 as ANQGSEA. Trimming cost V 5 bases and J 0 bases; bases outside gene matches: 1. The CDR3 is CSVRTGVNTEAFF. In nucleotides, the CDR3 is TGCAGCGTTCGGACAGGGGTGAACACTGAAGCTTTCTTT.

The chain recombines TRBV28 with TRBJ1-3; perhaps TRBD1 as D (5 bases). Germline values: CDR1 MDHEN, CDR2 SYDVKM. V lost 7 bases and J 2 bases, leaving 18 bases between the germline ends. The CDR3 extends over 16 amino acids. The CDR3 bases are TGTGCCAGCACCAACCTGCAGGGAATAGCTGGAAACACCATATATTTT. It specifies CASTNLQGIAGNTIYF.

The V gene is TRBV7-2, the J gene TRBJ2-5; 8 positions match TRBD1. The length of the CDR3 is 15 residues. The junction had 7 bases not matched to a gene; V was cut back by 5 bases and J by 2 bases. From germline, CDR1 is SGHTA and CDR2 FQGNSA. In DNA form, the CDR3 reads TGTGCCAGCAGCATCGCAGGGGGCCCACAAGAGACCCAGTACTTC. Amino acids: CASSIAGGPQETQYF.

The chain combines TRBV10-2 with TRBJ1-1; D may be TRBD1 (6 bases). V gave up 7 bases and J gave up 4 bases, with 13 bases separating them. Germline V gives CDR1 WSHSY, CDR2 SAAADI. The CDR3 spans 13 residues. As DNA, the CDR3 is TGCGCCAGCATGGGGGCAGATCGCACTGAAGCTTTCTTT. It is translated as CASMGADRTEAFF.

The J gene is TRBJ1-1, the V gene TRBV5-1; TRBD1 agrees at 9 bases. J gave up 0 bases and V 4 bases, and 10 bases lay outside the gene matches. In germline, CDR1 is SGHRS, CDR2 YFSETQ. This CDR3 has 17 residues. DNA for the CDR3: TGCGCCAGCAGCACGGGGACAGGGACTTTTATGAACACTGAAGCTTTCTTT. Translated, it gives CASSTGTGTFMNTEAFF.

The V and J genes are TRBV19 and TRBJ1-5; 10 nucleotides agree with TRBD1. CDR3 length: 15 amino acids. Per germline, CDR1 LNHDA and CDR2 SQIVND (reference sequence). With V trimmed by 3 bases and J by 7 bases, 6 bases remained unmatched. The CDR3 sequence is CASSIDRGPGQPQHF. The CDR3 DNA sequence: TGTGCCAGTAGTATCGACAGGGGGCCGGGGCAGCCCCAGCATTTT.

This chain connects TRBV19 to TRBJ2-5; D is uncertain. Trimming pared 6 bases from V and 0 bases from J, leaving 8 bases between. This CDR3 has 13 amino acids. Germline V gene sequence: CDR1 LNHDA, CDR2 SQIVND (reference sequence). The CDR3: CASSLRNQETQYF. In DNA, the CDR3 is TGTGCCAGTAGCCTACGAAACCAAGAGACCCAGTACTTC.

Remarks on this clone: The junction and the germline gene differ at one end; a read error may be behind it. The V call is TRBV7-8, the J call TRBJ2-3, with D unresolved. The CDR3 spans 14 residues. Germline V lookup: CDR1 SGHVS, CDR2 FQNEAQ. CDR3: CASSLVVAGETNNF. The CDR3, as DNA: TGTGCCAGCAGCTTAGTAGTGGCAGGCGAAACCAACAACTTT.

CDR3 bases: TGTGCCAGCTCTTACCTTTTGGCTGATACGCAGTATTTT. Its protein is CASSYLLADTQYF. This rearrangement joins TRBV2 to TRBJ2-3; D not resolved. Germline-derived CDR1 and CDR2 are SNHLY and FYNNEI. V dropped 8 bases and J dropped 6 bases, with 15 bases sitting between them. This CDR3 is 13 amino acids long.

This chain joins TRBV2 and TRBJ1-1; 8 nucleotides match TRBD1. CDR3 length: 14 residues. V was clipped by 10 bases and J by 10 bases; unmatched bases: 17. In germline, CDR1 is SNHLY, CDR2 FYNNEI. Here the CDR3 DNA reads TGTGCCACCTCAGGGGGACAGGTGAACAGCGGAGCTTTCTTT. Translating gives CATSGGQVNSGAFF.

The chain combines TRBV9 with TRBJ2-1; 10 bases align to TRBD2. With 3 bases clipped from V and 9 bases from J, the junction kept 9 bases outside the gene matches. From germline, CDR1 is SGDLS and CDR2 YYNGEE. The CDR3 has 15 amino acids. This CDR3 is CASSDGTSVKIEQFF. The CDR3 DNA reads TGTGCCAGCAGCGACGGGACTAGCGTAAAGATTGAGCAGTTCTTC.

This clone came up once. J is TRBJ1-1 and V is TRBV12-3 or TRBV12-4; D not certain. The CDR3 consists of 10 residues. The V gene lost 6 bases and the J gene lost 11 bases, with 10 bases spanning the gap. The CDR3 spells CASSQFIAFF. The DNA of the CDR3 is TGTGCCAGCAGCCAATTTATCGCTTTCTTT.

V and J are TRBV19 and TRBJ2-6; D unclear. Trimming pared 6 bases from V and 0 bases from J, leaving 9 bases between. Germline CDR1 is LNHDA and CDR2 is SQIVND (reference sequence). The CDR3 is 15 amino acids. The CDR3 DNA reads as TGTGCCAGTAGGGACCTAAGCTCTGGGGCCAACGTCCTGACTTTC. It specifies CASRDLSSGANVLTF.

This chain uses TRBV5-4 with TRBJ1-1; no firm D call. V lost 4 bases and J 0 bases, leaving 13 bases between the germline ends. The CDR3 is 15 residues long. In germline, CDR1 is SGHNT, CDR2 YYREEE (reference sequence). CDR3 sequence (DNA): TGTGCCAGCAGCCTACCCTCAGGCCTGAACACTGAAGCTTTCTTT. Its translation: CASSLPSGLNTEAFF.

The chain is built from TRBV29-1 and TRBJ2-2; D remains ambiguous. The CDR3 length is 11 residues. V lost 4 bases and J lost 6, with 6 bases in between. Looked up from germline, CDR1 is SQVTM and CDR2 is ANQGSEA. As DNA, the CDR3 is TGCAGCGTTGGATGGGCCGGGGAGCTGTTTTTT. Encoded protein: CSVGWAGELFF.